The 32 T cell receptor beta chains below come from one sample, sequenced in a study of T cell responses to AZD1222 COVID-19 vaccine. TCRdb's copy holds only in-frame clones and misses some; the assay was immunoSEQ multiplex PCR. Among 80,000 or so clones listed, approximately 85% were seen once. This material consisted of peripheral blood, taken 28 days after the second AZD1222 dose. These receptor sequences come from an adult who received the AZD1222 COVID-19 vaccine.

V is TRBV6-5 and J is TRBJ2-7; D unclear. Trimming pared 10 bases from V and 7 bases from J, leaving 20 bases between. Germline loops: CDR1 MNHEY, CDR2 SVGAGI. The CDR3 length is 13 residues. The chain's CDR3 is CATKRVSSVEQYF. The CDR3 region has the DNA TGTGCCACCAAAAGGGTCTCGTCTGTGGAGCAGTACTTC.

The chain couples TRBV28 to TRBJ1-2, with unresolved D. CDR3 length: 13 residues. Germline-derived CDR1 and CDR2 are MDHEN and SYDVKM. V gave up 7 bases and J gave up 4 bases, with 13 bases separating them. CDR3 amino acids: CASNQAGSYGYTF. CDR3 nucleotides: TGTGCCAGCAATCAAGCAGGTAGCTATGGCTACACCTTC.

CDR3 bases: TGTGCCAGCAGCTTAGGTTATCAAACAGGGGGTGGGTCTGGCTACACCTTC. Translated, it gives CASSLGYQTGGGSGYTF. V and J are TRBV7-8 and TRBJ1-2; 8 bases agree with TRBD1. The CDR3 loop spans 17 amino acids. J lost 7 bases, V lost 1 base, and 14 bases had no gene match. CDR1 and CDR2 from the germline V gene are SGHVS and FQNEAQ.

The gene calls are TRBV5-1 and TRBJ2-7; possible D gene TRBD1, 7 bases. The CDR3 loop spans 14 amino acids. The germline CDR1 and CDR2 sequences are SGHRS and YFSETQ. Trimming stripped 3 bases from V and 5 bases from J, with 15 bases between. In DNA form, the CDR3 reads TGCGCCAGCAGCTGGCAGGGGGGCGTCGACGAGCAGTACTTC. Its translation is CASSWQGGVDEQYF.

The CDR3 DNA reads as TGTGCCAGTAGCACGACGGTGAACACTGAAGCTTTCTTT. Translated, it gives CASSTTVNTEAFF. V and J are TRBV19 and TRBJ1-1; D gene ambiguous. The CDR3 totals 13 residues. Germline lookup yields CDR1 LNHDA and CDR2 SQIVND (reference sequence). Trimming took 6 bases from V and 0 from J, leaving 8 bases between them.

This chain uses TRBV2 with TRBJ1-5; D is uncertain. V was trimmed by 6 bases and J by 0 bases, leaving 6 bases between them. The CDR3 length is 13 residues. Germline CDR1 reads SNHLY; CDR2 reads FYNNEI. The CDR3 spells CASSSVSNQPQHF. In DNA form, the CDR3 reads TGTGCCAGCAGCTCAGTTAGCAATCAGCCCCAGCATTTT.

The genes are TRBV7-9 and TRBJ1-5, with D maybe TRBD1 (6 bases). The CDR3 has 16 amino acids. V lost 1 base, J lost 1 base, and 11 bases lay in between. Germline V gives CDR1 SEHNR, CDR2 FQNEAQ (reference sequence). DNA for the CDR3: TGTGCCAGCAGCTTAGAGGGGGGGGTAAGCAATCAGCCCCAGCATTTT. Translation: CASSLEGGVSNQPQHF.

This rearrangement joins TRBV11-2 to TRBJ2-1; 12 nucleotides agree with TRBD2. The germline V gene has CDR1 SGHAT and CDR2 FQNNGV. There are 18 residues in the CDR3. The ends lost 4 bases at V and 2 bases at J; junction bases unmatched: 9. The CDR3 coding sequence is TGTGCCAGCAGCTCTCGGACTAGCGGGGAGAACCCCTACAATGAGCAGTTCTTC. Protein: CASSSRTSGENPYNEQFF.

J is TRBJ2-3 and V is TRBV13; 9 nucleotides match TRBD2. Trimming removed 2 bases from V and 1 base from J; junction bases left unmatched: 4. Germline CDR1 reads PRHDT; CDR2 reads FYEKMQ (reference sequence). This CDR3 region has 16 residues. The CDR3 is CASSLKAGGGTDTQYF. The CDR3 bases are TGTGCCAGCAGCTTAAAAGCGGGGGGTGGCACAGATACGCAGTATTTT.

The CDR3 reads CASSGASSGYTF. CDR3 nucleotides: TGTGCCAGCAGCGGCGCGAGTTCTGGCTACACCTTC. The chain combines TRBV7-9 with TRBJ1-2; no firm D call. Germline loops: CDR1 SEHNR, CDR2 FQNEAQ (reference sequence). V lost 5 bases to trimming and J lost 7 bases, with 11 bases between them. The CDR3 spans 12 residues.

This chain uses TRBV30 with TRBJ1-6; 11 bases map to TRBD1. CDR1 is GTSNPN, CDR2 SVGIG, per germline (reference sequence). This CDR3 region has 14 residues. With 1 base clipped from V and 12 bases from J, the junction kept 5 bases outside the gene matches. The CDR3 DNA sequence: TGTGCCTGGAGTGGTCCGGGACAGGGGGGACCCCTCCACTTT. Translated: CAWSGPGQGGPLHF. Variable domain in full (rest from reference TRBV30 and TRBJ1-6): SQTIHQWPATLVQPVGSPLSLECTVEGTSNPNLYWYRQAAGRGLQLLFYSVGIGQISSEVPQNLSASRPQDRQFILSSKKLLLSDSGFYLCAWSGPGQGGPLHFGNGTRLTVT.

The CDR3 nucleotides are TGTGCCAGTAGTAAGGACAGGGGGGTTTCCTACAATGAGCAGTTCTTC. It encodes CASSKDRGVSYNEQFF. The chain has TRBV19 and TRBJ2-1; 10 bases fit TRBD1. The CDR3 totals 16 residues. Per the germline V gene, CDR1 is LNHDA and CDR2 is SQIVND (reference sequence). V dropped 4 bases and J dropped 1; count of bases not matched to a gene: 4.

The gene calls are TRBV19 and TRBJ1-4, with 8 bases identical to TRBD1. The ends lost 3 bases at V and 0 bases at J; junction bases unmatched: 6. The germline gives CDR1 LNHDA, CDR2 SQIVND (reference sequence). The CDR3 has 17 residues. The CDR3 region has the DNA TGTGCCAGTAGTATCCCCGTGGGACAGGCAACTAATGAAAAACTGTTTTTT. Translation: CASSIPVGQATNEKLFF. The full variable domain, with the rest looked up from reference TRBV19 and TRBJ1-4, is DGGITQSPKYLFRKEGQNVTLSCEQNLNHDAMYWYRQDPGQGLRLIYYSQIVNDFQKGDIAEGYSVSREKKESFPLTVTSAQKNPTAFYLCASSIPVGQATNEKLFFGSGTQLSVL.

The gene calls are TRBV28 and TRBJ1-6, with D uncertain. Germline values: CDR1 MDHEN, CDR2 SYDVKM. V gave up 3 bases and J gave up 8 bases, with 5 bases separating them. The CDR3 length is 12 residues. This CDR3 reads CASSFPDSPLHF. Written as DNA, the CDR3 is TGTGCCAGCAGTTTTCCTGATTCACCCCTCCACTTT.

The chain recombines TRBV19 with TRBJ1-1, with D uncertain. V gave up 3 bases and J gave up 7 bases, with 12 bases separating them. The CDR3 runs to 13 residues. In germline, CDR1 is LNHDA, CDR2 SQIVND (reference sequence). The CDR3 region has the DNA TGTGCCAGTAGTATCCTTGGACCGAATGAAGCTTTCTTT. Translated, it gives CASSILGPNEAFF.

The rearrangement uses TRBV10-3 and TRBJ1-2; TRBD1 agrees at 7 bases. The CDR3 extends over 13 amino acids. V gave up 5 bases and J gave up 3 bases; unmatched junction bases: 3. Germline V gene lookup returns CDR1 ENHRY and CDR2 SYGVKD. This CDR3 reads CAISTQGDYGYTF. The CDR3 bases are TGTGCCATCAGTACTCAGGGGGACTATGGCTACACCTTC.

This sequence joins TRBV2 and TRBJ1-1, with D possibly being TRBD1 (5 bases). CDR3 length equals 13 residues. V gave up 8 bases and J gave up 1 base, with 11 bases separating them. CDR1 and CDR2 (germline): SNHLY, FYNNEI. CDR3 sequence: CASGGLRNTEAFF. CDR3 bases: TGTGCCAGCGGGGGACTGAGGAACACTGAAGCTTTCTTT.

CDR3: CASSEASGASYEQYF. Written as DNA, the CDR3 is TGTGCCAGCAGTGAAGCGAGTGGGGCTTCCTACGAGCAGTACTTC. This chain uses TRBV25-1 with TRBJ2-7; D is possibly TRBD1 (5 bases). V shed 2 bases and J shed 1 base, with 12 bases lying between them. CDR3 length equals 15 residues. Per the germline V gene, CDR1 is MGHDK and CDR2 is SYGVNS.

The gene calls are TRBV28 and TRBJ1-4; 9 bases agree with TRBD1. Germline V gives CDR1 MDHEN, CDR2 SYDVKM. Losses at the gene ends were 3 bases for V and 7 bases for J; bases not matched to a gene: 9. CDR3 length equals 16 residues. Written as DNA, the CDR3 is TGTGCCAGCAGTTTCATACCCGGGACAGGGATTGAAAAACTGTTTTTT. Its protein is CASSFIPGTGIEKLFF.

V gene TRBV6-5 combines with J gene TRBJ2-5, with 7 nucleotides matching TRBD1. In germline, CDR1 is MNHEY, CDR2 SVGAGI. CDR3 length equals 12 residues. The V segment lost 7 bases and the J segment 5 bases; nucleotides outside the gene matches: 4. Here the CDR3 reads CASKGAGETQYF. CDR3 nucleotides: TGTGCCAGCAAGGGGGCCGGGGAGACCCAGTACTTC.

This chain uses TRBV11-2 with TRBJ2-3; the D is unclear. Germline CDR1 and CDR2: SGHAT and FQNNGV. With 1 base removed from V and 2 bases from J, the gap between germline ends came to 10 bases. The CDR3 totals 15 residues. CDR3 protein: CASSLVDRSTDTQYF. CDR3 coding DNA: TGTGCCAGCAGCTTAGTGGATAGATCCACAGATACGCAGTATTTT.

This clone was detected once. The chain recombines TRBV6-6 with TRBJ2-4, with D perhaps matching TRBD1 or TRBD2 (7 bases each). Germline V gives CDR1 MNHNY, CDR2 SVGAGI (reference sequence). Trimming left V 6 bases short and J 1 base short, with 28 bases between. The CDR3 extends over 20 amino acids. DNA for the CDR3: TGTGCCAGCAGCTCAACTTTTGGCAGGGGGGGTCGTACGGCCAAAAACATTCAGTACTTC. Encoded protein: CASSSTFGRGGRTAKNIQYF.

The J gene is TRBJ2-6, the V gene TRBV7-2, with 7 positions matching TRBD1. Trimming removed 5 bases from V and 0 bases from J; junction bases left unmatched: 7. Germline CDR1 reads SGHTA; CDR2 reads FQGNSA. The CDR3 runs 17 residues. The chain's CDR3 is CASSRDSPRSGANVLTF. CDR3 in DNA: TGTGCCAGCAGCCGGGACAGCCCACGCTCTGGGGCCAACGTCCTGACTTTC.

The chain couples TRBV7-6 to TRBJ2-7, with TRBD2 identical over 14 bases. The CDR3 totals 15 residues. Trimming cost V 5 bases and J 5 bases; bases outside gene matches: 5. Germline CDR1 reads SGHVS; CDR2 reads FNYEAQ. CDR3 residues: CASSPRLAGGNEQYF. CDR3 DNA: TGTGCCAGCAGCCCCCGACTAGCGGGGGGGAACGAGCAGTACTTC.

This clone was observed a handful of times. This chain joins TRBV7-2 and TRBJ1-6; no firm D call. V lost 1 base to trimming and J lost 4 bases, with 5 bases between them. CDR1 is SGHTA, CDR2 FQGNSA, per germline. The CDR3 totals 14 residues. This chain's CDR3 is CASSLDSYNSPLHF. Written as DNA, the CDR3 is TGTGCCAGCAGCTTAGACAGTTATAATTCACCCCTCCACTTT.

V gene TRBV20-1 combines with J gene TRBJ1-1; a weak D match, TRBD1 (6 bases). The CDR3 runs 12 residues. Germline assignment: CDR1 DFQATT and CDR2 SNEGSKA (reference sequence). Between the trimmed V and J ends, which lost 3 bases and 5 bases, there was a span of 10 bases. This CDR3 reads CSASKGVTEAFF. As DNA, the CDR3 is TGCAGTGCTAGTAAGGGGGTAACTGAAGCTTTCTTT.

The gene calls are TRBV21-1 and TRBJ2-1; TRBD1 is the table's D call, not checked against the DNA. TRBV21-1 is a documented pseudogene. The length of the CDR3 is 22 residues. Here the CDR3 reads CASIPPKEVMYQELSSYNEQFF. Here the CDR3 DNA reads TGTGCCAGCATCCCTCCGAAAGAAGTTATGTATCAGGAACTTAGTTCTTACAATGAGCAGTTCTTC.

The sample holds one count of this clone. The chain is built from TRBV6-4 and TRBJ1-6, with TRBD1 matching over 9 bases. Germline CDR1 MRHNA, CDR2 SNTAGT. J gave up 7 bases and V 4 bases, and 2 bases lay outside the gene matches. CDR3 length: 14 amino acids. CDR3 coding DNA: TGTGCCAGCAGTGTAACAGGGGGCAATTCACCCCTCCACTTT. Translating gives CASSVTGGNSPLHF.

The CDR3 loop is CASSLVVRGELFF. Written as DNA, the CDR3 is TGTGCCAGCAGCTTGGTTGTAAGAGGGGAGCTGTTTTTT. V usage is TRBV11-3 and J usage is TRBJ2-2; D is ambiguous. There are 13 residues in the CDR3. Trimming stripped 3 bases from V and 8 bases from J, with 10 bases between. Germline-derived CDR1 and CDR2 are SGHNT and YENEEA.

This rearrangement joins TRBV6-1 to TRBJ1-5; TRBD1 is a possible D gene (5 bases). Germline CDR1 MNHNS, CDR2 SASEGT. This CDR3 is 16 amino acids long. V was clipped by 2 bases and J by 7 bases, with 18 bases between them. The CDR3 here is CASSERSGTGDQPQHF. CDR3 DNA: TGTGCCAGCAGTGAACGGTCGGGGACCGGGGACCAGCCCCAGCATTTT.

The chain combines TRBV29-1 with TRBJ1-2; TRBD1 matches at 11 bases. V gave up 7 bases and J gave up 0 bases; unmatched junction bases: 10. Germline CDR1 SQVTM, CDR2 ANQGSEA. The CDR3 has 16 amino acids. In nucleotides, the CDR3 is TGCAGCGCCGCCAGGGGACAGGGGGGAACTAACTATGGCTACACCTTC. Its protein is CSAARGQGGTNYGYTF.

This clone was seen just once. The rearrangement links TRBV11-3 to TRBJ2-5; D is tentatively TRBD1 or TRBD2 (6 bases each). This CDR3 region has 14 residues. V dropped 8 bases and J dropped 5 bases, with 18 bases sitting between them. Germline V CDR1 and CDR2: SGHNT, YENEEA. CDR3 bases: TGTGCCAGCCGCTCTCGGGGGACACTGGAGACCCAGTACTTC. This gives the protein CASRSRGTLETQYF. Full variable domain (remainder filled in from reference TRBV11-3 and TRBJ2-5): EAGVVQSPRYKIIEKKQPVAFWCNPISGHNTLYWYLQNLGQGPELLIRYENEEAVDDSQLPKDRFSAERLKGVDSTLKIQPAELGDSAVYLCASRSRGTLETQYFGPGTRLLVL.